This TCR beta chain was observed in a study of blood T cell repertoires in COVID-19. Across the study: Samples representing acute and convalescent COVID-19 were sourced from the United States, Italy and Spain. PBMCs, B-cell-depleted T cells, or T cells were the source of the cDNA or gDNA that made up the material.

Trimming took 7 bases from V and 9 from J; bases not matched to a gene: 14. Germline CDR1 reads MGHDK; CDR2 reads SYGVNS. This CDR3 is 15 amino acids long. Original methodology: Using reference gene primer amplification, nucleated cell counts were estimated. Produced via immunoSEQ multiplex PCR; TCRdb's table is partial and in-frame only. V and J calls plus clone size are reproduced from that table; the DNA served to infer D and trimming. The sample carries 300,000 to 400,000 clones, roughly 90% recorded once. The V and J genes are TRBV25-1 and TRBJ2-1, with TRBD2 identical over 8 bases. The source of this sequence is a woman between 45 and 60 years old with active or convalescent COVID-19. The specimen sequenced was peripheral blood. CDR3 in DNA: TGTGCCAGCATCACTTATCAAGGACTAGCCACTGAGCAGTTCTTC. Residues: CASITYQGLATEQFF.